These 30 T cell receptor beta chains were sequenced from one sample in a study of T cells after yellow fever vaccination (dated by TCRdb to between 2018 and 2020). This specimen's treatment or condition label, per the study, means: live attenuated yellow fever vaccine strain. The method behind the library was 5' RACE. Sequenced on an Illumina NovaSeq 6000. TCRdb reworked the public reads: Q25 trimming with fastp, MiXCR clone assembly, productive beta chains retained. When rows share a CDR3 protein, they turn into one entry using the most common DNA and genes. In this sample the table shows approximately 300,000 distinct CDR3 sequences, around a tenth of which occur a single time. Approximately 3.3% of the sample lies in the top ten. This sample comprised CD4+ T cells sorted from PBMCs, obtained 45 days after the yellow fever booster vaccination. The receptor set was obtained from a man aged 18 to 29 who received the YFV17D yellow fever vaccine.

This chain uses TRBV7-9 with TRBJ2-2, with 10 bases matching TRBD2. CDR1 SEHNR and CDR2 FQNEAQ come from the germline V gene (reference sequence). This CDR3 spans 16 amino acids. The V and J ends lost 0 bases and 6 bases, in that order; junction bases with no gene match: 4. In DNA form, the CDR3 reads TGTGCCAGCAGCTTAGCCCTAGCGGGGGTCTCCGGGGAGCTGTTTTTT. Protein product: CASSLALAGVSGELFF. The variable domain in full, with the rest retrieved from reference TRBV7-9 and TRBJ2-2, is DTGVSQNPRHKITKRGQNVTFRCDPISEHNRLYWYRQTLGQGPEFLTYFQNEAQLEKSRLLSDRFSAERPKGSFSTLEIQRTEQGDSAMYLCASSLALAGVSGELFFGEGSRLTVL.

This clonotype appeared many times. The chain links TRBV12-3 or TRBV12-4 to TRBJ2-3; possibly TRBD2 for D (6 bases). V was clipped by 6 bases and J by 0 bases, with 10 bases between them. The CDR3 contains 14 residues. The CDR3 DNA sequence: TGTGCCAGCAGCCTGGGACTCAGCACAGATACGCAGTATTTT. Protein: CASSLGLSTDTQYF.

Many counts were recorded for this clonotype. The J gene is TRBJ2-3, the V gene TRBV4-2; D gene uncertain. The CDR3 has 13 residues. Germline V gene lookup returns CDR1 LGHNA and CDR2 YNFKEQ. Trimming shortened V by 1 base and J by 5 bases, and 7 bases separated the two germline ends. CDR3 bases: TGTGCCAGCAGCCAAGGAGCAATAGATACGCAGTATTTT. Translating it yields CASSQGAIDTQYF.

The chain couples TRBV9 to TRBJ1-2; the match to TRBD1 covers 7 bases. There are 14 residues in the CDR3. Trimming took 3 bases from V and 8 from J; bases not matched to a gene: 10. Germline values: CDR1 SGDLS, CDR2 YYNGEE. Written as DNA, the CDR3 is TGTGCCAGCAGCGCGGGACAGCGTCATGAGGGCTACACCTTC. It is translated as CASSAGQRHEGYTF.

The rearrangement links TRBV6-1 to TRBJ1-1; D remains unclear. Germline V gene data show CDR1 as MNHNS and CDR2 as SASEGT. This CDR3 is 13 amino acids long. The V gene lost 6 bases and the J gene lost 2 bases, with 10 bases spanning the gap. The CDR3 coding sequence is TGTGCCAGCAGATCTCACGCAAACACTGAAGCTTTCTTT. Amino acids: CASRSHANTEAFF.

The rearrangement links TRBV10-3 to TRBJ1-4, with 7 bases identical to TRBD1. The junction had 7 bases not matched to a gene; V was cut back by 8 bases and J by 7 bases. Germline CDR1 reads ENHRY; CDR2 reads SYGVKD. The CDR3 length is 13 residues. The CDR3 DNA follows: TGTGCCATCGGAGGACAGGTCGGTGAAAAACTGTTTTTT. It codes for CAIGGQVGEKLFF.

This clonotype was detected only a few times. The J gene is TRBJ1-2, the V gene TRBV12-3 or TRBV12-4; 10 bases map to TRBD1. The CDR3 extends over 13 amino acids. V was clipped by 8 bases and J by 2 bases; unmatched bases: 2. For the CDR3, the DNA is TGTGCCAGCCAGGGACAGGGGAACTATGGCTACACCTTC. Protein sequence: CASQGQGNYGYTF.

The chain carries TRBV27 and TRBJ1-2, with D hard to call. Trimming left V 3 bases short and J 4 bases short, with 15 bases between. The germline gives CDR1 MNHEY, CDR2 SMNVEV (reference sequence). The CDR3 is 15 amino acids. CDR3 protein: CASSFTAWGTYGYTF. CDR3 sequence (DNA): TGTGCCAGCAGTTTCACTGCCTGGGGTACCTATGGCTACACCTTC.

The chain combines TRBV7-8 with TRBJ2-7; 12 nucleotides line up with TRBD2. Per the germline V gene, CDR1 is SGHVS and CDR2 is FQNEAQ. J was trimmed by 6 bases and V by 8 bases; bases with no gene match: 5. The length of the CDR3 is 13 residues. The CDR3 region has the DNA TGTGCCAGCGGACTAGCGGGGTTCACCGAGCAGTACTTC. This gives the protein CASGLAGFTEQYF.

The table lists this clonotype with a few counts. This sequence joins TRBV4-2 and TRBJ2-5; 10 bases map to TRBD2. J gave up 4 bases and V 4 bases, and 12 bases lay outside the gene matches. The CDR3 contains 17 residues. CDR1 and CDR2 from the germline V gene are LGHNA and YNFKEQ. The CDR3 nucleotides read TGTGCCAGCAGCCCTACCCGAGCGGGGGGGACTGGAGAGACCCAGTACTTC. It translates to CASSPTRAGGTGETQYF.

This clonotype was recorded a few times. V is TRBV4-3 and J is TRBJ1-5; possible D gene TRBD1, 6 bases. The CDR3 extends over 15 amino acids. Germline V gene data show CDR1 as LGHNA and CDR2 as YSLEER. Deletions cut 0 bases from V and 7 bases from J, with 13 bases between. CDR3 in amino acids: CASSQDGRGGQPQHF. The CDR3 region has the DNA TGCGCCAGCAGCCAAGATGGCAGGGGTGGCCAGCCCCAGCATTTT.

This sequence joins TRBV20-1 and TRBJ1-2; D not resolved. The germline V and J ends were trimmed by 7 bases and 6 bases, with 3 bases remaining between them. Germline loops: CDR1 DFQATT, CDR2 SNEGSKA (reference sequence). CDR3 length equals 8 residues. The CDR3 sequence: CSGDGYTF. The CDR3 bases are TGCAGTGGGGATGGCTACACCTTC.

This clonotype was seen more than once but under ten times. The chain recombines TRBV7-2 with TRBJ2-3, with D hard to call. Germline CDR1 SGHTA, CDR2 FQGNSA. With 0 bases removed from V and 3 bases from J, the gap between germline ends came to 10 bases. The CDR3 is made up of 15 amino acids. The CDR3 is CASSLALLRTDTQYF. The CDR3 coding sequence is TGTGCCAGCAGCTTAGCCCTACTACGGACAGATACGCAGTATTTT.

This chain links TRBV7-2 with TRBJ2-3; TRBD1 might be the D (5 bases). Trimming removed 5 bases from V and 2 bases from J, with 23 bases in between. Germline V CDR1 and CDR2: SGHTA, FQGNSA. The CDR3 length is 18 residues. The CDR3 DNA follows: TGTGCCAGCAGCCCAGGGTTTGGCCGGCATCGGTTCACAGATACGCAGTATTTT. Its translation is CASSPGFGRHRFTDTQYF.

This clonotype showed up just a few times. This rearrangement joins TRBV9 to TRBJ2-7; no clear D. CDR3 length: 14 amino acids. CDR1 and CDR2 from the germline V gene are SGDLS and YYNGEE. V was cut by 0 bases and J by 2 bases, with 9 bases left in between. The CDR3 sequence is CASSVVRKAYEQYV. CDR3 sequence (DNA): TGTGCCAGCAGCGTAGTGAGGAAAGCCTACGAGCAGTACGTC.

This rearrangement joins TRBV20-1 to TRBJ2-5; possible D gene TRBD2, 5 bases. The V end was cut by 6 bases, the J end by 7 bases, with 18 bases between. Germline lookup yields CDR1 DFQATT and CDR2 SNEGSKA (reference sequence). This CDR3 has 13 amino acids. This CDR3 reads CSARPGNGGTQYF. CDR3 in DNA: TGCAGTGCGCGACCGGGGAATGGTGGGACCCAGTACTTC.

The rearrangement uses TRBV28 and TRBJ2-4; D is undetermined. Per germline, CDR1 MDHEN and CDR2 SYDVKM. V was cut by 6 bases and J by 1 base, with 13 bases left in between. The CDR3 contains 15 residues. The DNA of the CDR3 is TGTGCCAGCAGGGACGATGTAGCCGCCAAAAACATTCAGTACTTC. Translated, it gives CASRDDVAAKNIQYF.

This clonotype was recorded a few times. The rearrangement uses TRBV9 and TRBJ1-2; D ambiguous. V dropped 3 bases and J dropped 8 bases, with 14 bases sitting between them. The V gene's germline CDR1 is SGDLS and CDR2 YYNGEE. This CDR3 is 13 amino acids long. CDR3 nucleotide sequence: TGTGCCAGCAGCGCCGCGGGTATTCGAGGCTACACCTTC. Its translation: CASSAAGIRGYTF.

This clonotype was detected a few times. The rearrangement uses TRBV11-2 and TRBJ2-2, with a weak D call TRBD2 (6 bases). This CDR3 has 15 amino acids. V lost 3 bases, J lost 4 bases, and 12 bases lay in between. In germline, CDR1 is SGHAT, CDR2 FQNNGV. CDR3 nucleotide sequence: TGTGCCAGCAGCTTTGGCGGGGCCTTCACCGGGGAGCTGTTTTTT. Translating gives CASSFGGAFTGELFF. Drawing the rest from reference TRBV11-2 and TRBJ2-2, the complete variable domain is EAGVAQSPRYKIIEKRQSVAFWCNPISGHATLYWYQQILGQGPKLLIQFQNNGVVDDSQLPKDRFSAERLKGVDSTLKIQPAKLEDSAVYLCASSFGGAFTGELFFGEGSRLTVL.

This clonotype appeared a few times. CDR3 coding DNA: TGCGCCAGCAGTCAATCGAGTATGTGGCGGGGACTGCAGTTCTTC. It encodes CASSQSSMWRGLQFF. The chain recombines TRBV23-1 with TRBJ2-1; D may be TRBD2 (6 bases). TRBV23-1 is filed as an ORF, its function uncertain. The CDR3 covers 15 residues. V dropped 0 bases and J dropped 12 bases, with 18 bases sitting between them.

This clonotype was counted ten times or more. The CDR3 DNA sequence: TGCGCCAGCAGCCCCGACCGACAAGGCGACTCTGGAAACACCATATATTTT. Encoded protein: CASSPDRQGDSGNTIYF. This rearrangement joins TRBV5-1 to TRBJ1-3; D is unclear. CDR3 size: 17 residues. Germline V gives CDR1 SGHRS, CDR2 YFSETQ. Between the trimmed V and J ends, which lost 4 bases and 0 bases, there was a span of 17 bases.

This clonotype was detected a few times. The chain recombines TRBV4-2 with TRBJ2-3; D uncertain. Looked up from germline, CDR1 is LGHNA and CDR2 is YNFKEQ. The V end was cut by 0 bases, the J end by 0 bases, with 7 bases between. The CDR3 loop spans 15 amino acids. The DNA for the CDR3 is TGTGCCAGCAGCCAAGATTTCACTAGCACAGATACGCAGTATTTT. Protein product: CASSQDFTSTDTQYF.

In this sample, this clonotype turned up many times. The chain combines TRBV28 with TRBJ2-2; D is unresolved. The CDR3 has 14 residues. The germline V gene has CDR1 MDHEN and CDR2 SYDVKM. The V gene lost 1 base and the J gene lost 4 bases, with 7 bases spanning the gap. The CDR3 sequence: CASSLFHPTGELFF. CDR3 in DNA: TGTGCCAGCAGTTTATTTCATCCCACCGGGGAGCTGTTTTTT.

The chain has TRBV7-2 and TRBJ2-1, with 15 bases lining up with TRBD2. The V segment lost 6 bases and the J segment 9 bases; nucleotides outside the gene matches: 6. There are 15 residues in the CDR3. Per germline, CDR1 SGHTA and CDR2 FQGNSA. CDR3 protein: CASSRTSGGAAEQFF. The CDR3 nucleotides read TGTGCCAGCAGTCGGACTAGCGGGGGGGCCGCTGAGCAGTTCTTC.

This clonotype was recorded a few times. V is TRBV29-1 and J is TRBJ2-1; 7 positions agree with TRBD1. V shed 6 bases, J shed 7 bases, and the junction held 12 bases outside the gene matches. Germline V gives CDR1 SQVTM, CDR2 ANQGSEA. This CDR3 has 14 amino acids. The CDR3 DNA reads TGCAGCGTCGTGGGACAGCCGATCTGGAATGAGCAGTTCTTC. This translates into CSVVGQPIWNEQFF.

This clonotype has only a few counts. This chain links TRBV7-2 with TRBJ2-3; D is possibly TRBD2 (6 bases). Germline V gives CDR1 SGHTA, CDR2 FQGNSA. The CDR3 totals 16 residues. The V end was cut by 4 bases, the J end by 3 bases, with 17 bases between. For the CDR3, the DNA is TGTGCCAGCAGCTCAACCTCCGGGACTCTTACAGATACGCAGTATTTT. It encodes CASSSTSGTLTDTQYF.

At least ten counts were recorded for this clonotype. This chain uses TRBV20-1 with TRBJ1-1, with a tentative D call TRBD1 (6 bases). The CDR3 sequence is 14 residues long. V lost 5 bases, J lost 3 bases, and 16 bases lay in between. Germline V gene sequence: CDR1 DFQATT, CDR2 SNEGSKA (reference sequence). This CDR3 is CSAQGQRQYTEAFF. In DNA, the CDR3 is TGCAGTGCTCAAGGACAGCGACAGTACACTGAAGCTTTCTTT.

This clonotype appeared a few times. J is TRBJ2-1 and V is TRBV10-3; D is uncertain. This CDR3 comprises 12 residues. V was trimmed by 3 bases and J by 12 bases, leaving 12 bases between them. Germline-derived CDR1 and CDR2 are ENHRY and SYGVKD. DNA of the CDR3: TGTGCCATCAGTGACCGACAAGTGTGGCAGTTCTTC. Translation gives CAISDRQVWQFF.

The CDR3, as DNA: TGTGCCAGCAGTTATCCAGCGGGGGGTCCATCAGATACGCAGTATTTT. This translates into CASSYPAGGPSDTQYF. The rearrangement uses TRBV28 and TRBJ2-3; 9 nucleotides agree with TRBD2. Germline loops: CDR1 MDHEN, CDR2 SYDVKM. This CDR3 is 16 amino acids long. After removal of 4 bases from V and 4 bases from J, the junction contained 9 bases not matched to a gene.

The V call is TRBV20-1, the J call TRBJ1-2, with D perhaps matching TRBD1 (6 bases). Germline-derived CDR1 and CDR2 are DFQATT and SNEGSKA (reference sequence). CDR3 length equals 12 residues. V shed 6 bases and J shed 6 bases, with 14 bases lying between them. The chain's CDR3 is CSATRGNDGYTF. CDR3 coding DNA: TGCAGTGCGACGAGGGGGAACGATGGCTACACCTTC.